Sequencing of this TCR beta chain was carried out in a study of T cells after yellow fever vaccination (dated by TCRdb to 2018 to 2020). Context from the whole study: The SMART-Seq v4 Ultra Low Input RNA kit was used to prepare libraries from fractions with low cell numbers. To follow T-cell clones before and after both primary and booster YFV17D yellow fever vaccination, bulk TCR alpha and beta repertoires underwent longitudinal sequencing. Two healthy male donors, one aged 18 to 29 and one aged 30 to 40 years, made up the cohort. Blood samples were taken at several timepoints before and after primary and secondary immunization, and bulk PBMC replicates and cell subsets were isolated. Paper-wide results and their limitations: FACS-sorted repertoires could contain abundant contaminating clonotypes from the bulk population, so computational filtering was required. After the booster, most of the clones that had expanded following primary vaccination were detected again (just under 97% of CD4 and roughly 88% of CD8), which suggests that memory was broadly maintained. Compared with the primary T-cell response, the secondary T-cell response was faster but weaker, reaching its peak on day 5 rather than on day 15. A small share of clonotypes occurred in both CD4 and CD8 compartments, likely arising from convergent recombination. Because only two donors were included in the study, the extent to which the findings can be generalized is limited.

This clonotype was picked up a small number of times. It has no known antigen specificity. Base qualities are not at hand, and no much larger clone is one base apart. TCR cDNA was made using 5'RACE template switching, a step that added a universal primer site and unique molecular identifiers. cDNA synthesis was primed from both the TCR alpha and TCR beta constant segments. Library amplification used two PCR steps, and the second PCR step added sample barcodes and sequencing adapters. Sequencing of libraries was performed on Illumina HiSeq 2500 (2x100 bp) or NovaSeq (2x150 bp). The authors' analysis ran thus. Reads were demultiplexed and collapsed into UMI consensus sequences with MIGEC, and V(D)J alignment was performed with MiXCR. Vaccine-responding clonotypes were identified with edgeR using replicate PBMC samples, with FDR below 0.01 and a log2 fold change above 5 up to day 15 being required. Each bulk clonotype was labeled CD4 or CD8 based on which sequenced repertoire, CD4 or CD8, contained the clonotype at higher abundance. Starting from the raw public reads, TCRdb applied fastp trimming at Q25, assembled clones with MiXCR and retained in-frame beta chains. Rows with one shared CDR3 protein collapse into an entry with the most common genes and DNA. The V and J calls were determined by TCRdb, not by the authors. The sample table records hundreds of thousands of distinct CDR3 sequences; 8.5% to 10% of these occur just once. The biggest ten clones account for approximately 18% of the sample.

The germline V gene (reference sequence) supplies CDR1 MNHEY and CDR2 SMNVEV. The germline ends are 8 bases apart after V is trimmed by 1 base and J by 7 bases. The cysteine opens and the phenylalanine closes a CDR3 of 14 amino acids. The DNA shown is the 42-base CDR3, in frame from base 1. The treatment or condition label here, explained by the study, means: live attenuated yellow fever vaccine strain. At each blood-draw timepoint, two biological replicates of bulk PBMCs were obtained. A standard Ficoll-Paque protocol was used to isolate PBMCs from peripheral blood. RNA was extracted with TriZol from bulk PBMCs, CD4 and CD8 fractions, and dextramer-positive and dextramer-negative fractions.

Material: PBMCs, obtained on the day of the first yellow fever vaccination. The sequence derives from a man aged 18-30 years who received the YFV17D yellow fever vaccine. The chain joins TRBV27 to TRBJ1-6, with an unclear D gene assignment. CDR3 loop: CASSLFARNSPLHF. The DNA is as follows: TGTGCCAGCAGTTTATTCGCACGGAATTCACCCCTCCACTTT.